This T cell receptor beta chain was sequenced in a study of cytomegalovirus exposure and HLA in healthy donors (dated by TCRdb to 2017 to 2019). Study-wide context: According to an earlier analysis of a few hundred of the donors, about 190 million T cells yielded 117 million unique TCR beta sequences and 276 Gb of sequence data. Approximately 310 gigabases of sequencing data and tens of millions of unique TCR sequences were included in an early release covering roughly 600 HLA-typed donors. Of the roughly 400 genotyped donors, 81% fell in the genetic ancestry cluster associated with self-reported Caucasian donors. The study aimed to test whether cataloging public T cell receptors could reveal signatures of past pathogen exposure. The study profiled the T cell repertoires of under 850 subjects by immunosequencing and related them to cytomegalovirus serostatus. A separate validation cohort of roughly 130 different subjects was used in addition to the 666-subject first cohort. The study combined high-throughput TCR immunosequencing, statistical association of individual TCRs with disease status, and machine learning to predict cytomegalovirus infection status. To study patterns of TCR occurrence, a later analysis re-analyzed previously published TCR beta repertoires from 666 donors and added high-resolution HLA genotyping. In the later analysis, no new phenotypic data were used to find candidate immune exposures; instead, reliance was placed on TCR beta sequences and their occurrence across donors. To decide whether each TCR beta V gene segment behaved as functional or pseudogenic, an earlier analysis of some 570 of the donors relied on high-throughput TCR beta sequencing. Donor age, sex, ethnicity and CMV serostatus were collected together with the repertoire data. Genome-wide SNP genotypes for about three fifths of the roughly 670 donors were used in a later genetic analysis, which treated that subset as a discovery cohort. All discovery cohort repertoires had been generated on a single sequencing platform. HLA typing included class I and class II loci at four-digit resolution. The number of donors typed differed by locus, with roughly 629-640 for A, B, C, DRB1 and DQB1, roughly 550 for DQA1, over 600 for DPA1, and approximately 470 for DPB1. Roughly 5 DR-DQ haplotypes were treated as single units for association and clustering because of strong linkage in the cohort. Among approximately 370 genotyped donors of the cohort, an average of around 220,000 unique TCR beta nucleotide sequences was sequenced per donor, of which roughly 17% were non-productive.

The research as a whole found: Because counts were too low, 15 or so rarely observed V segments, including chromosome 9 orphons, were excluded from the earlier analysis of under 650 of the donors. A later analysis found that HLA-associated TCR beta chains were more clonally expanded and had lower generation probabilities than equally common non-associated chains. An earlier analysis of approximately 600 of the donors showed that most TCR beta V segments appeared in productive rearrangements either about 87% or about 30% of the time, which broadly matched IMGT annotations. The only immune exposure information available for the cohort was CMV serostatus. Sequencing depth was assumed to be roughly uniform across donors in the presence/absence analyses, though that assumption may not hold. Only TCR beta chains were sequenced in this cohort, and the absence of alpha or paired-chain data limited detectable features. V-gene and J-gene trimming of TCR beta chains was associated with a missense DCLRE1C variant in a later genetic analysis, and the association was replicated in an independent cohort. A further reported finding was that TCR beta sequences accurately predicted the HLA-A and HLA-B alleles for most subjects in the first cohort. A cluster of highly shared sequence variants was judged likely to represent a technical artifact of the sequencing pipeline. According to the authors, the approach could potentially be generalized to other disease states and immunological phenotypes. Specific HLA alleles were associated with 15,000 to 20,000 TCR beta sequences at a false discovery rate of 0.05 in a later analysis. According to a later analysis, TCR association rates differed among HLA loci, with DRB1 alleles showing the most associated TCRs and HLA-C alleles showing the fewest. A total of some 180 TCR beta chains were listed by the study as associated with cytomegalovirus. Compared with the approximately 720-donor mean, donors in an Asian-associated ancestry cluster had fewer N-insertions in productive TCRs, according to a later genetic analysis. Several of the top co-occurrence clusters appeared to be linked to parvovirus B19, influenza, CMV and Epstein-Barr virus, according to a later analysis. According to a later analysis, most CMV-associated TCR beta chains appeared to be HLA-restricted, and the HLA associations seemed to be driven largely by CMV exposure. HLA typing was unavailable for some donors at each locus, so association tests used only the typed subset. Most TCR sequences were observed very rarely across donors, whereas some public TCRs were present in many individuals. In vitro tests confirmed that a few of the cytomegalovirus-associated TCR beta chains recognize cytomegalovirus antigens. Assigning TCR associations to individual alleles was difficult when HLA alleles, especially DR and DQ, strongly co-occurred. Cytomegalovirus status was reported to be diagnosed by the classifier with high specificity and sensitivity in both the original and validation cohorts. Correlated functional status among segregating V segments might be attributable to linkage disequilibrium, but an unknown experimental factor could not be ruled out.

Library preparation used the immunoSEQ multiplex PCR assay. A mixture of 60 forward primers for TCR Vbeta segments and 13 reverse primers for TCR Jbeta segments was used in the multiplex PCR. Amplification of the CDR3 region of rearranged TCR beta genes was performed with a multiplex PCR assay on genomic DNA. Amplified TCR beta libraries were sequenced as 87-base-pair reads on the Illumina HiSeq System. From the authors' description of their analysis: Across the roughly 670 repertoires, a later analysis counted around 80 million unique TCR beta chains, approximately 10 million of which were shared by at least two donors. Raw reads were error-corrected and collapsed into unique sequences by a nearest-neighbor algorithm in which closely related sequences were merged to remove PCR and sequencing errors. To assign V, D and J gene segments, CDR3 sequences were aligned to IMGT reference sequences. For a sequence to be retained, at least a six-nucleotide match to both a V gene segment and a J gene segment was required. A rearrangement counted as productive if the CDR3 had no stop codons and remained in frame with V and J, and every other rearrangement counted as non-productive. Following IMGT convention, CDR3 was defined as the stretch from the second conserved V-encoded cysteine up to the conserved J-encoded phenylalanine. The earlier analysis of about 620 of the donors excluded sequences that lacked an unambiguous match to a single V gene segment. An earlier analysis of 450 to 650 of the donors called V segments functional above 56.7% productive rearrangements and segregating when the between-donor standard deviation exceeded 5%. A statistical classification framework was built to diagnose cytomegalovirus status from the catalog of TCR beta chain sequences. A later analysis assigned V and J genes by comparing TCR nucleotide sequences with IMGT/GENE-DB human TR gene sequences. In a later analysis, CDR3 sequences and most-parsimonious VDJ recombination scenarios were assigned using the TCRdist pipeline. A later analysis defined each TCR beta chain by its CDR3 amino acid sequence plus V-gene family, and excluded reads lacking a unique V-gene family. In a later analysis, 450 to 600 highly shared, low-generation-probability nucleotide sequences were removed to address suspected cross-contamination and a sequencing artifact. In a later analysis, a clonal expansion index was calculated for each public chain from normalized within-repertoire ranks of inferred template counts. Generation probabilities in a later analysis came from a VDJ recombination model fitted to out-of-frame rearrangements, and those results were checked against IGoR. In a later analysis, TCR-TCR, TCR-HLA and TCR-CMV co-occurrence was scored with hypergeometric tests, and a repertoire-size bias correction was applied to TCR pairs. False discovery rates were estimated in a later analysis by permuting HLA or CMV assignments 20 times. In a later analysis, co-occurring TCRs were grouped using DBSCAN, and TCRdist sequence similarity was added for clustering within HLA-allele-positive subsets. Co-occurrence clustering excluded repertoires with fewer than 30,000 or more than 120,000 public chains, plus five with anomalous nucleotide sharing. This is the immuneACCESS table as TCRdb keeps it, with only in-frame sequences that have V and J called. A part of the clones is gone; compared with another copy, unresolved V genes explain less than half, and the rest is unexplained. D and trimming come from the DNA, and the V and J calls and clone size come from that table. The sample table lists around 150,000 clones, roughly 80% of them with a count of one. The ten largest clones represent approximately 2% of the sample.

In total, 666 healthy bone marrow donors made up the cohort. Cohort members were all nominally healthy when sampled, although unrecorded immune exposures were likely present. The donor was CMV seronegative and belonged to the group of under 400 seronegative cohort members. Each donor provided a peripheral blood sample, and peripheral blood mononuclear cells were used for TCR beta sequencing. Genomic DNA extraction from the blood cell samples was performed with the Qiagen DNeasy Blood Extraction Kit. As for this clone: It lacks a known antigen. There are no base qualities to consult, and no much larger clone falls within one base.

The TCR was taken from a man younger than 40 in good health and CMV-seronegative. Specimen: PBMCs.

The CDR3 in this case is CASTPLSSTDTQYF. The DNA sequence follows: TGTGCCAGCACCCCCCTCTCTAGCACAGATACGCAGTATTTT. Recombination connected TRBV6-1 to TRBJ2-3; no D segment can be confidently identified. A distance of 11 bases separates the germline ends of V and J, which lose 7 bases and 0 bases respectively. Reading from cysteine to phenylalanine, the CDR3 counts 14 amino acids. Only the CDR3 region is kept as DNA, spanning 42 bases read in frame from base 1. CDR1 MNHNS and CDR2 SASEGT are derived from the germline V gene.